The present T cell receptor beta chain was sequenced within a study of T cells after yellow fever vaccination. Points on this clonotype: What it binds is not known.

CDR1 and CDR2 from the germline V gene are SQVTM and ANQGSEA. The CDR3 totals 13 residues. V was clipped by 7 bases and J by 5 bases, with 17 bases between them. From the 5' RACE reads, TCRdb called clonotypes with MiXCR, one entry per CDR3 protein. The sample shows some 400,000 distinct CDR3 sequences, about 17% of them seen only once. Findings and caveats of the study: Abundant clonotypes from the bulk population could have been carried over as contaminants into FACS-sorted repertoires. Across the CD4 and CD8 compartments, a small share of clonotypes was present in both. By day 5 rather than day 15, the secondary response had peaked, though it was weaker.

The receptor's source is a man aged 18 to 29 who received the YFV17D yellow fever vaccine. V is TRBV29-1 and J is TRBJ1-1; D is possibly TRBD1 (5 bases). The material was PBMCs, obtained before the yellow fever booster vaccination. CDR3 coding DNA: TGCAGCGAATCGACAGAACCACGTACTGAAGCTTTCTTT. This sequence encodes CSESTEPRTEAFF.